This T cell receptor (beta chain) originates from a study of T cell repertoires in cytomegalovirus infection. This CDR3 spans 14 amino acids. V gave up 5 bases and J gave up 1 base, with 11 bases separating them. Germline V gene data show CDR1 as SGHTA and CDR2 as FQGTGA. TCRdb called the reads again in MiXCR, with one record for every CDR3 protein. The sample shows about 150,000 distinct CDR3 sequences, less than 25% of them seen only once. Notes on the study in general: Dominating the ex vivo response were TCR beta clonotypes that were CMV-specific and HLA-C-restricted.

This clonotype has ten or more counts. Its cognate antigen is unknown. Sequencing was carried out using PBMCs. The sequence was obtained from a human donor in good health (CMV status not recorded). Some clones in this sample may be carry-over from other donors' samples. This chain links TRBV7-3 with TRBJ1-2; D not certain. The CDR3 region is CASSPGSFNYGYTF. CDR3 in DNA: TGTGCCAGCAGCCCCGGGTCTTTTAACTATGGCTACACCTTC.